The source of this T cell receptor beta chain is a study of blood T cell repertoires in COVID-19 (dated by TCRdb to 2020 to 2022). Study-wide context: Samples covering the acute and convalescent phases of COVID-19 were provided by collaborators in the United States, Italy and Spain. The prospective study material was composed of cDNA or gDNA derived from T cells, B-cell-depleted T cells, or PBMCs. The dataset comprised deeply sampled blood TCRbeta repertoires from subjects exposed to, actively infected with, or recovered from COVID-19. The repertoires were released in a freely available public database intended as a resource for research on the immune response to SARS-CoV-2. Samples were obtained from the ongoing ImmuneRACE study (first 160 participants) and from 1,254 subjects provided by 6 global collaborators. Nearly every sample came with metadata listing a de-identified subject ID, COVID-19 status, age in years and sex. HLA class I and class II types, where available, came from metadata supplied by the sample provider rather than from assay-based typing.

On this clone itself: What antigen it recognizes has not been identified. No base quality values were provided; no much bigger clone lies one nucleotide off.

The junction carries 17 bases between V and J, which are trimmed by 5 bases and 0 bases respectively. The CDR3 covers 16 residues, taking in both the cysteine and the phenylalanine. The entry retains the CDR3 DNA only, 48 bases that are in frame from base 1. As encoded in the germline V gene (reference sequence), CDR1 is GTSNPN while CDR2 is SVGIG. What the authors observed across the whole study: How much clinical and demographic metadata was included differed by source and by participant, and the metadata was provided uncurated.

One collaborating source in Seattle enrolled patients during active infection and followed them longitudinally through the course of disease. Each collaborating institution followed its own protocols to collect whole blood in K2EDTA tubes. For TCRbeta analysis, collaborator samples were shipped as frozen whole blood, as isolated PBMCs, or as DNA extracted from either sample type. TCRbeta CDR3 regions were amplified from genomic DNA using the immunoSEQ Assay, a bias-controlled multiplex PCR. Regarding the original processing steps: The number of nucleated cells in each sample was estimated from the amplification of reference gene primers within the assay. To quantify the absolute abundance of each unique TCRbeta CDR3 rearrangement, sequence reads were collapsed and filtered. For each sample, productive Simpson clonality was calculated by taking the square root of Simpson's diversity index across productive rearrangements. TCRdb's version of the immuneACCESS table is confined to in-frame rearrangements and falls short of the full clone set. An unresolved V gene accounts for under half of the shortfall where checked; the remainder is of unknown origin. Clone size and the V and J calls come from that table; the DNA yielded D and trimming. The sample table shows about 160,000 clones, and 80% to 90% are seen once. 8.3% of the sample lies in the top ten.

The receptor comes from a woman in her fifties or sixties with COVID-19, enrolled during active disease. Rearrangement joined TRBV30 to TRBJ1-3; perhaps TRBD1 is the D gene, with 5 bases matching. Sample: peripheral blood. The bases are TGTGCCTGGTCCTTGGGGCAGGTGAGCTCTGGAAACACCATATATTTT. Its protein reads: CAWSLGQVSSGNTIYF.